A single sample gave rise to the 4 T cell receptor beta chains below, sequenced in a study of T cell responses to AZD1222 COVID-19 vaccine. Using immunoSEQ multiplex PCR, the repertoire was profiled, and TCRdb retains in-frame clones only, with some absent. The sample holds fewer than 120,000 clones, 94% seen once. The sample here was peripheral blood, taken 28 days after the second AZD1222 dose. These TCRs come from an adult who received the AZD1222 COVID-19 vaccine.

Comment on this clone: The identical CDR3 is also encoded by other nucleotide sequences in the sample. The chain couples TRBV27 to TRBJ1-1; D gene ambiguous. Germline V lookup: CDR1 MNHEY, CDR2 SMNVEV (reference sequence). The CDR3 length is 13 residues. With 3 bases removed from V and 1 base from J, the gap between germline ends came to 6 bases. DNA of the CDR3: TGTGCCAGCAGTTTCGCTGGGAACACTGAAGCTTTCTTT. Its translation is CASSFAGNTEAFF.

The chain has TRBV5-1 and TRBJ2-1; possible D gene TRBD1, 6 bases. Between the trimmed V and J ends, which lost 2 bases and 4 bases, there was a span of 13 bases. The CDR3 totals 15 residues. The germline gives CDR1 SGHRS, CDR2 YFSETQ. As DNA, the CDR3 is TGCGCCAGCAGCTTAGGGGGAGTTGGGTACAATGAGCAGTTCTTC. Encoded protein: CASSLGGVGYNEQFF.

The chain couples TRBV5-8 to TRBJ1-2; possible D gene TRBD1, 5 bases. Germline V lookup: CDR1 SGHTS, CDR2 YDEGEE. This CDR3 contains 15 residues. With 0 bases removed from V and 3 bases from J, the gap between germline ends came to 12 bases. CDR3 sequence reads: CASSLGIGAHYGYTF. The CDR3 nucleotides are TGTGCCAGCAGCTTGGGCATAGGGGCCCACTATGGCTACACCTTC.

V is TRBV6-5 and J is TRBJ2-1; TRBD2 matches at 9 bases. V dropped 6 bases and J dropped 0; count of bases not matched to a gene: 3. The CDR3 is made up of 15 amino acids. Germline V gene lookup returns CDR1 MNHEY and CDR2 SVGAGI. CDR3 coding DNA: TGTGCCAGCAGGAGACTAGCGGACTCCTACAATGAGCAGTTCTTC. Protein product: CASRRLADSYNEQFF.